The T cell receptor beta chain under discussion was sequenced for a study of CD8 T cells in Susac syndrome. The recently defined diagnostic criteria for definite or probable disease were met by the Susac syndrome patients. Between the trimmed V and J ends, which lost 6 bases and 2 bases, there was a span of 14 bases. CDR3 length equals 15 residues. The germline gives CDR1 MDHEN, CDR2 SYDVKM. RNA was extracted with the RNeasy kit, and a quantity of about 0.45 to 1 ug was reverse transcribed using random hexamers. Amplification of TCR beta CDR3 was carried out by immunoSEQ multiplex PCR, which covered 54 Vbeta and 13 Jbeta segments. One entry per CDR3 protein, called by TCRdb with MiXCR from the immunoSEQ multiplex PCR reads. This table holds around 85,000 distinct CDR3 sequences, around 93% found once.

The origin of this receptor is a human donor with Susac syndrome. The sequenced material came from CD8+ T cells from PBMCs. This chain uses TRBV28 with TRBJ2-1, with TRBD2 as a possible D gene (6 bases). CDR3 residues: CASRSAGTAYNEQFF. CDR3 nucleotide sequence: TGTGCCAGCAGGTCAGCGGGCACTGCCTACAATGAGCAGTTCTTC.